This T cell receptor beta chain was retrieved from a study of regulatory T cells in long-lasting Graves disease. In building TCR beta libraries, iRepertoire HTBI primers were used together with Arm-PCR of CDR3 regions. TCRdb passed the multiplex PCR reads through MiXCR, listing each CDR3 protein once. The table records roughly 400,000 distinct CDR3 sequences, under 25% of them present only once. In this sample, this clonotype turned up a few times. Indicated time point: persistent/refractory GD, antithyroid drugs over 5 years with positive TRAb. TCR sequences were obtained from RNA taken from PBMCs. Losses at the gene ends were 5 bases for V and 1 base for J; bases not matched to a gene: 2. Germline assignment: CDR1 SGHTA and CDR2 FQGNSA. The CDR3 is made up of 14 amino acids.

The V and J genes are TRBV7-2 and TRBJ2-4; 7 bases match TRBD1. This specimen was peripheral blood mononuclear cells (PBMCs), taken when the disease was refractory, from a patient treated with antithyroid drugs. This clonotype was sampled from a female donor with Graves disease. The DNA of the CDR3 is TGTGCCAGCAGCCCACAGGGGGCCAAAAACATTCAGTACTTC. Amino acid sequence: CASSPQGAKNIQYF.